This is a list of T cell receptor beta chains from one sample in a study of blood T cell repertoires in COVID-19. Clones were sequenced by immunoSEQ multiplex PCR, and TCRdb holds only the in-frame ones, with some missing. Of some 330,000 clones listed, less than 90% are singletons. The source material was PBMCs or T cells enriched from blood (not recorded which). The receptor source for this set is a woman between 50 and 59 years old who had recovered from COVID-19. The CDR3 runs from the conserved cysteine through the conserved F or W. D genes are given only for firm matches. Clone size is stated in some rows and not others, as once, few, many or a class when expanded.

J: TRBJ1-2
V: TRBV6-5
size: .
D: .
DNA: TGTGCCAGCAGTTCCTGGCGGGGTTCCCATGGCTACACCTTC
CDR3: CASSSWRGSHGYTF

J: TRBJ2-7
V: TRBV4-3
size: .
D: .
DNA: TGCGCCAGCAGCCAAGAATTCCCCCATTTGTACGAGCAGTACTTC
CDR3: CASSQEFPHLYEQYF

J: TRBJ1-2
V: TRBV11-1
size: once
D: .
DNA: TGTGCCAGCAGCACAGGTACTAACTATGGCTACACCTTC
CDR3: CASSTGTNYGYTF

J: TRBJ2-3
V: TRBV27
size: .
D: .
DNA: TGTGCCAGCAGTCAGATTCGACAGGCTCGAAGCACAGATACGCAGTATTTT
CDR3: CASSQIRQARSTDTQYF

J: TRBJ1-2
V: TRBV5-4
size: few
D: .
DNA: TGTGCCAGCAGCTTGGACAGTCTTCCTAACTATGGCTACACCTTC
CDR3: CASSLDSLPNYGYTF

J: TRBJ1-2
V: TRBV4-1
size: .
D: TRBD1
DNA: TGCGCCAGCAGCCAACCGGGACAGAACTATGGCTACACCTTC
CDR3: CASSQPGQNYGYTF

J: TRBJ2-5
V: TRBV6-2/TRBV6-3
size: .
D: .
DNA: TGTGCCAGCAGTTATAGGGAGAAGGAGACCCAGTACTTC
CDR3: CASSYREKETQYF

J: TRBJ1-6
V: TRBV4-1
size: few
D: .
DNA: TGCGCCAGCAGCCAGGGCCCTCAACAGGGAAGGTCCCATAATTCACCCCTCCACTTT
CDR3: CASSQGPQQGRSHNSPLHF

J: TRBJ1-2
V: TRBV20-1
size: .
D: TRBD1
DNA: TGCAGTGCTAGTCCAATCCCGGGACAGGGCTATGGCTACACCTTC
CDR3: CSASPIPGQGYGYTF

J: TRBJ2-3
V: TRBV7-6
size: .
D: .
DNA: TGTGCCAGCAGCCCGGTCCCCGCAGATACGCAGTATTTT
CDR3: CASSPVPADTQYF

J: TRBJ2-1
V: TRBV4-1
size: .
D: TRBD2
DNA: TGCGCCAGCAGCCAAGATTCGCCCCCTAGCGGGGTAAGGCAGTTCTTC
CDR3: CASSQDSPPSGVRQFF

J: TRBJ2-5
V: TRBV5-1
size: .
D: TRBD2
DNA: TGCGCCAGCAGCGTGTCGGTAGGAGCGGGGGGGCGCGAGACCCAGTACTTC
CDR3: CASSVSVGAGGRETQYF

J: TRBJ2-7
V: TRBV19
size: few
D: TRBD1
DNA: TGTGCCAGTAGTAGGGACAGGGTGGCTTACGAGCAGTACTTC
CDR3: CASSRDRVAYEQYF

J: TRBJ1-1
V: TRBV14
size: .
D: .
DNA: TGTGCCAGCAGCCAATACGCAGACTACACTGAAGCTTTCTTT
CDR3: CASSQYADYTEAFF

J: TRBJ1-1
V: TRBV12-3/TRBV12-4
size: once
D: .
DNA: TGTGCCAGCGGACTCCAGGGGCGCGGGCGGGCTTTCTTT
CDR3: CASGLQGRGRAFF

J: TRBJ2-7
V: TRBV5-4
size: .
D: .
DNA: TGTGCCAGCAAGGATGGGGCCGTTACCTACGAGCAGTACTTC
CDR3: CASKDGAVTYEQYF

J: TRBJ2-7
V: TRBV20-1
size: .
D: .
DNA: TGCAGTGCTAGTAATTTACGGGGACTGACAACCGAGCAGTACTTC
CDR3: CSASNLRGLTTEQYF

J: TRBJ2-1
V: TRBV5-1
size: .
D: TRBD2
DNA: TGCGCCAGCAGCCCGTCCCTAGCGGGGTACGACAATGAGCAGTTCTTC
CDR3: CASSPSLAGYDNEQFF

J: TRBJ2-7
V: TRBV27
size: .
D: .
DNA: TGTGCCAGCAGCAACAGGTTGGACCACGAGCAGTACTTC
CDR3: CASSNRLDHEQYF

J: TRBJ1-3
V: TRBV9
size: .
D: TRBD1
DNA: TGTGCCAGCAGTAAGGGGGTAGGACAGGGCGACTCTGGAAACACCATATATTTT
CDR3: CASSKGVGQGDSGNTIYF

J: TRBJ2-7
V: TRBV7-2
size: .
D: TRBD2
DNA: TGTGCCAGCAGCGCGCGGACTAGCGGGGGCCGTCGTTACTACGAGCAGTACTTC
CDR3: CASSARTSGGRRYYEQYF

J: TRBJ1-6
V: TRBV27
size: .
D: .
DNA: TGTGCCACCAACAGGGCGGGAGTTTTTAATTCACCCCTCCACTTT
CDR3: CATNRAGVFNSPLHF

J: TRBJ1-3
V: TRBV20-1
size: .
D: .
DNA: TGCAGTGCTAGTTCTGGTAGTGGTGGCACCATATATTTT
CDR3: CSASSGSGGTIYF

J: TRBJ2-1
V: TRBV19
size: .
D: TRBD2
DNA: TGTGCCAGTAGTTCCGGGACTAGCGTTAGTGAGCAGTTCTTC
CDR3: CASSSGTSVSEQFF

J: TRBJ2-1
V: TRBV5-1
size: .
D: TRBD2
DNA: TGCGCCAGCAGCCCGACTAGCGGGAGTGGCAATGAGCAGTTCTTC
CDR3: CASSPTSGSGNEQFF

J: TRBJ1-2
V: TRBV30
size: .
D: .
DNA: TGTGCCTCGCTGGGGGGTGGCTACACCTTC
CDR3: CASLGGGYTF

J: TRBJ1-2
V: TRBV3-1/TRBV3-2
size: .
D: .
DNA: TGTGCCAGCAGCCAAGATATTCGGGGGAACTATGGCTACACCTTC
CDR3: CASSQDIRGNYGYTF

J: TRBJ1-2
V: TRBV19
size: .
D: .
DNA: TGTGCCAGTAGTACCCCCGGGCCCGGGGGTTATGGCTACACCTTC
CDR3: CASSTPGPGGYGYTF

J: TRBJ1-2
V: TRBV3-1/TRBV3-2
size: .
D: .
DNA: TGTGCCAGCAGCCAAGCGAACGGGGGGCTCAACTATGGCTACACCTTC
CDR3: CASSQANGGLNYGYTF

J: TRBJ1-3
V: TRBV9
size: .
D: TRBD1
DNA: TGTGCCAGCAGCGCCTGGGGGGACAGGGGCTCCCACTCTGGAAACACCATATATTTT
CDR3: CASSAWGDRGSHSGNTIYF

J: TRBJ1-5
V: TRBV19
size: .
D: .
DNA: TGTGCCAGTAGTATCGGAGGTAGCAATCAGCCCCAGCATTTT
CDR3: CASSIGGSNQPQHF

J: TRBJ1-6
V: TRBV4-1
size: .
D: .
DNA: TGCGCCAGCAGCCAAGCCATGGACGGGGGATCCTATAATTCACCCCTCCACTTT
CDR3: CASSQAMDGGSYNSPLHF

J: TRBJ1-2
V: TRBV27
size: few
D: TRBD1
DNA: TGTGCCAGCAGCGACGACAGGGGGTATGGCTACACCTTC
CDR3: CASSDDRGYGYTF

J: TRBJ2-7
V: TRBV28
size: .
D: TRBD2
DNA: TGTGCCAGCGGAGGGCTAGCGGGATACCTCTCCTACGAGCAGTACTTC
CDR3: CASGGLAGYLSYEQYF

J: TRBJ1-1
V: TRBV21-1
size: few
D: .
DNA: TGTGCCAGCAGCAAAGAGCGGCAGGTCGGATTGAACACTGAAGCTTTCTTT
CDR3: CASSKERQVGLNTEAFF

J: TRBJ2-1
V: TRBV4-1
size: .
D: TRBD1
DNA: TGCGCCAGCAGCCAAGGGACGGTGGGGACAGGACCCAACTTCGAGCAGTTCTTC
CDR3: CASSQGTVGTGPNFEQFF

J: TRBJ2-3
V: TRBV6-2/TRBV6-3
size: few
D: TRBD2
DNA: TGTGCCAGCAGCCGCCGGGACTACTCAAGGGAGCAGTATTTT
CDR3: CASSRRDYSREQYF

J: TRBJ1-5
V: TRBV11-2
size: .
D: .
DNA: TGTGCCAGCAGCTTAGTAGGGGCCACAGCCAGCAATCAGCCCCAGCATTTT
CDR3: CASSLVGATASNQPQHF

J: TRBJ1-6
V: TRBV7-9
size: .
D: .
DNA: TGTGCCAGCAGCCCGGACACCCTATATTCACCCCTCCACTTT
CDR3: CASSPDTLYSPLHF

J: TRBJ1-1
V: TRBV7-2
size: .
D: .
DNA: TGTGCCAGCAGCTTGGGGCCAAGGACACAATTAACTGAAGCTTTCTTT
CDR3: CASSLGPRTQLTEAFF

J: TRBJ2-7
V: TRBV4-3
size: .
D: TRBD1
DNA: TGCGCCAGCAGCCAAGGGACAGGGGCAAACTCCTACGAGCAGTACTTC
CDR3: CASSQGTGANSYEQYF

J: TRBJ1-2
V: TRBV29-1
size: .
D: TRBD1
DNA: TGCAGCGCCCACAGGGGCCAGGAGGATGGCTACACCTTC
CDR3: CSAHRGQEDGYTF

J: TRBJ1-1
V: TRBV18
size: .
D: .
DNA: TGTGCCAGCTCACCACGACAAGAACCTACATTGAACACTGAAGCTTTCTTT
CDR3: CASSPRQEPTLNTEAFF

J: TRBJ1-1
V: TRBV29-1
size: .
D: .
DNA: TGCAGCACCTGTTGGGGGGGCAACACCGCTGAAGCTTTCTTT
CDR3: CSTCWGGNTAEAFF

J: TRBJ1-1
V: TRBV3-1/TRBV3-2
size: .
D: .
DNA: TGTGCCAGCAGCCAGAATCAGGGGAACACTGAAGCTTTCTTT
CDR3: CASSQNQGNTEAFF

J: TRBJ1-2
V: TRBV25-1
size: .
D: .
DNA: TGTGCCAGCAGTGAATTAGGTGCAGCGCCCTATGGCTACACCTTC
CDR3: CASSELGAAPYGYTF

J: TRBJ1-5
V: TRBV9
size: .
D: .
DNA: TGTGCCAGCAGCGTAGAGCCAGGACTCAATCAGCCCCAGCATTTT
CDR3: CASSVEPGLNQPQHF

J: TRBJ2-3
V: TRBV6-4
size: few
D: TRBD1
DNA: TGTGCCAGCAGCCCGGGACAGGGAGGCACAGATACGCAGTATTTT
CDR3: CASSPGQGGTDTQYF

J: TRBJ2-5
V: TRBV7-9
size: once
D: TRBD1
DNA: TGTGCCAGCAGCACCCAACAGGGGGCCGGGGAGACCCAGTACTTC
CDR3: CASSTQQGAGETQYF

J: TRBJ2-1
V: TRBV18
size: .
D: .
DNA: TGTGCCAGCTCACGGGGGCAGGGACCCTACAATGAGCAGTTCTTC
CDR3: CASSRGQGPYNEQFF